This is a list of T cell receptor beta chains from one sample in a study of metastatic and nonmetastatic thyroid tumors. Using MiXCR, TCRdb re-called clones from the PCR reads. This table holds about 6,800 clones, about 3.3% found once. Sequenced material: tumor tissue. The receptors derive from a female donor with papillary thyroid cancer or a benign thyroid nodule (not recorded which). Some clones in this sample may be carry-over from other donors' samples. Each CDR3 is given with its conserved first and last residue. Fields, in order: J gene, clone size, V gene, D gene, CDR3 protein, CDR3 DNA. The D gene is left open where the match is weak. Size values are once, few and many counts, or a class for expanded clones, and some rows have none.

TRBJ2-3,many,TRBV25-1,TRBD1,CASSEWRQGEDTQYF,TGTGCCAGCAGTGAATGGAGACAGGGGGAAGATACGCAGTATTTT
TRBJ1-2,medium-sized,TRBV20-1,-,CSARVYGLGGAGGYTF,TGCAGTGCTAGAGTCTATGGCTTAGGGGGGGCAGGGGGCTACACCTTC
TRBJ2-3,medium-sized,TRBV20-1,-,CSAPPGTYSTDTQYF,TGCAGTGCTCCCCCCGGGACCTATAGCACAGATACGCAGTATTTT
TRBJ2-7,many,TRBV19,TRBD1,CASSTGQGYEQYF,TGTGCCAGTAGTACGGGACAGGGATACGAGCAGTACTTC
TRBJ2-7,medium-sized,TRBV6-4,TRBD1,CASLPTGSPYEQYF,TGTGCCAGTCTGCCGACAGGGTCGCCCTACGAGCAGTACTTC
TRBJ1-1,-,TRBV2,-,CASRRGEAFF,TGCGCCAGCAGGCGGGGTGAGGCTTTCTTT
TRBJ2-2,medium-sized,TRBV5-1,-,CASRLSAAGELFF,TGCGCCAGCAGACTGTCTGCGGCCGGGGAGCTGTTTTTT
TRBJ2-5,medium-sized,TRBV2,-,CASGGVQETQYF,TGTGCCAGCGGCGGGGTGCAAGAGACCCAGTACTTC
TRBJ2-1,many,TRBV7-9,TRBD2,CASSVWGLAGAIAYNEQFF,TGTGCCAGCAGCGTCTGGGGACTAGCGGGAGCCATTGCCTACAATGAGCAGTTCTTC
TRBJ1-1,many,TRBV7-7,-,CASSRGLNTEAFF,TGTGCCAGCAGCCGCGGGTTGAACACTGAAGCTTTCTTT
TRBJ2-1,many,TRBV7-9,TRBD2,CASSFSFSLLAAGDNEQFF,TGTGCCAGCAGCTTTTCATTTTCCCTCCTAGCGGCAGGTGACAATGAGCAGTTCTTC
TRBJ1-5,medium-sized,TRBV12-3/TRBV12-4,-,CASAGQHNQPQHF,TGTGCCAGCGCCGGACAGCACAATCAGCCCCAGCATTTT
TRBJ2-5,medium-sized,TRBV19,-,CASRRRQGGEETQYF,TGTGCCAGTAGACGGAGACAGGGAGGCGAGGAGACCCAGTACTTC
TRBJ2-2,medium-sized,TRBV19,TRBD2,CASSPRLAQNTGELFF,TGTGCCAGTAGTCCGCGACTAGCACAGAACACCGGGGAGCTGTTTTTT
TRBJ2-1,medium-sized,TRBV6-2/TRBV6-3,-,CASSVASDSGNEQFF,TGTGCCAGCAGCGTAGCTAGCGATTCGGGGAATGAGCAGTTCTTC
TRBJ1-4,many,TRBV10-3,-,CAISEQSEKLFF,TGTGCCATCAGTGAACAGTCTGAAAAACTGTTTTTT
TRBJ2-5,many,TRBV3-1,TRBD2,CASSPTAGSETQYF,TGTGCCAGCAGCCCTACAGCGGGAAGCGAGACCCAGTACTTC
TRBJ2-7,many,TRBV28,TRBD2,CASSQIRGLAGASYF,TGTGCCAGCAGTCAGATACGTGGACTAGCGGGAGCCTCATACTTC
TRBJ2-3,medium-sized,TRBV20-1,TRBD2,CSARGAGGGGDTQYF,TGCAGTGCTAGAGGGGCGGGAGGCGGGGGAGATACGCAGTATTTT
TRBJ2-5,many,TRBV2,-,CASRRQGETQYF,TGTGCCAGCAGGAGGCAGGGAGAGACCCAGTACTTC
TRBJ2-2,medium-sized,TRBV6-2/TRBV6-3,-,CASRKTGTSNTGELFF,TGTGCCAGCAGAAAGACCGGGACTTCTAACACCGGGGAGCTGTTTTTT
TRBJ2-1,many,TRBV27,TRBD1,CAPDADRGDNEQFF,TGTGCCCCCGACGCGGACAGGGGGGACAATGAGCAGTTCTTC
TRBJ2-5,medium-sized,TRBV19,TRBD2,CASSILAGETQYF,TGTGCCAGTAGTATCTTAGCGGGCGAGACCCAGTACTTC
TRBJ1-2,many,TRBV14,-,CASSRLTGNYGYTF,TGTGCCAGCAGCCGCCTCACAGGGAACTATGGCTACACCTTC
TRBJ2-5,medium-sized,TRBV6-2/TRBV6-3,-,CASSYSRLVDTGTQETQYF,TGTGCCAGCAGTTACTCGAGGTTGGTTGACACAGGGACCCAAGAGACCCAGTACTTC
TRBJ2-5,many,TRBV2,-,CASSMAEKETQYF,TGTGCCAGCAGTATGGCGGAGAAAGAGACCCAGTACTTC
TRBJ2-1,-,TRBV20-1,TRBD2,CSAFRTSGRARNEQFF,TGCAGTGCCTTCCGAACTAGCGGGAGGGCCAGGAATGAGCAGTTCTTC
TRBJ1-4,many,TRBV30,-,CAWRGQFNEKLFF,TGTGCCTGGAGAGGACAGTTTAATGAAAAACTGTTTTTT
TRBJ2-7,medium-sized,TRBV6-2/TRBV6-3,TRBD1,CASSPAGGAYEQYF,TGTGCCAGCAGTCCGGCAGGGGGAGCCTACGAGCAGTACTTC
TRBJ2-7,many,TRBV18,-,CASSPPQKRGYEQYF,TGTGCCAGCTCACCACCCCAAAAGAGAGGCTACGAGCAGTACTTC
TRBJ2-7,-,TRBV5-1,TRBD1,CASRDGRDRGNNEQYF,TGCGCCAGCAGAGATGGGAGGGACAGGGGTAACAACGAGCAGTACTTC
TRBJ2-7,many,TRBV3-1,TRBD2,CASSQDSSGRFYEQYF,TGTGCCAGCAGCCAGGACTCTAGCGGAAGGTTCTACGAGCAGTACTTC
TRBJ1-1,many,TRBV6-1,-,CASSSQGPMNTEAFF,TGTGCCAGCAGTTCACAGGGACCCATGAACACTGAAGCTTTCTTT
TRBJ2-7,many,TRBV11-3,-,CASSLQGGPYEQYF,TGTGCCAGCAGCTTACAAGGGGGTCCCTACGAGCAGTACTTC
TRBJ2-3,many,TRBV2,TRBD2,CASGATSAADTQYF,TGTGCCAGCGGGGCTACTAGCGCAGCAGATACGCAGTATTTT
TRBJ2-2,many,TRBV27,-,CASKLGNTGELFF,TGTGCCAGCAAGTTAGGCAACACCGGGGAGCTGTTTTTT
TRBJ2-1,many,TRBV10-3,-,CAISEGYNEQFF,TGTGCCATCAGTGAAGGTTACAATGAGCAGTTCTTC
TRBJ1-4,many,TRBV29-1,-,CSVSLMTATNEKLFF,TGCAGCGTTTCCCTAATGACAGCAACTAATGAAAAACTGTTTTTT
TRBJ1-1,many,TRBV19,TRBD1,CASSIGDSDTEAFF,TGTGCCAGTAGTATAGGGGACAGCGACACTGAAGCTTTCTTT
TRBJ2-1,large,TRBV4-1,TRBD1,CASSRTGEVNEQFF,TGCGCCAGCAGCCGGACAGGGGAGGTCAATGAGCAGTTCTTC
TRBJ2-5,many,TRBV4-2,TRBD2,CASSQPTSGKETQYF,TGTGCCAGCAGCCAGCCAACTAGCGGGAAAGAGACCCAGTACTTC
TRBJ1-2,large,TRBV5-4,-,CASSLGRLFNYGYTF,TGTGCCAGCAGCTTGGGGCGGCTCTTTAACTATGGCTACACCTTC
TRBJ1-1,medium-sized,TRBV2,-,CASLRRVTEAFF,TGTGCCAGCTTGCGAAGGGTTACTGAAGCTTTCTTT
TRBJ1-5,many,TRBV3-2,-,CASSQDQVAPGNQPQHF,-
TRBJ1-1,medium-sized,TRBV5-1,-,CASSLGVLTNTEAFF,TGCGCCAGCAGCTTGGGGGTTTTAACTAACACTGAAGCTTTCTTT
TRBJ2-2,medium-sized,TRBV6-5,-,CASSYSRAASTGELFF,TGTGCCAGCAGTTACTCTAGGGCAGCTTCCACCGGGGAGCTGTTTTTT
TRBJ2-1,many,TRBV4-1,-,CASSQMLGFEQFF,TGCGCCAGCAGCCAAATGCTGGGGTTTGAGCAGTTCTTC
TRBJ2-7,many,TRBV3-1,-,CASSQAGTSGEQYF,TGTGCCAGCAGCCAAGCCGGTACCTCGGGTGAGCAGTACTTC
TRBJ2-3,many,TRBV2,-,CASSEGAGPLADTQYF,TGTGCCAGCAGTGAGGGGGCGGGGCCGCTAGCAGATACGCAGTATTTT
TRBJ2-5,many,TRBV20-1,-,CSAREASGAGETQYF,TGCAGTGCCCGAGAGGCTTCGGGAGCGGGAGAGACCCAGTACTTC
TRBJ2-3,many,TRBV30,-,CATQGPSTDTQYF,TGTGCGACTCAGGGTCCTAGCACAGATACGCAGTATTTT
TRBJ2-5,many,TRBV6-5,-,CASSYGQGLAQYF,TGTGCCAGCAGTTACGGGCAGGGGCTAGCCCAGTACTTC
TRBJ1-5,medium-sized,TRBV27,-,CASSLSSFNQPQHF,TGTGCCAGCAGTTTATCGTCGTTTAATCAGCCCCAGCATTTT